This entry features one T cell receptor beta chain sequence. The CDR3 is made up of 18 amino acids. Losses at the gene ends were 1 base for V and 2 bases for J; bases not matched to a gene: 7. Per the germline V gene, CDR1 is LNHDA and CDR2 is SQIVND (reference sequence). This sample is drawn from a study of T cell changes during pregnancy in multiple sclerosis. Sequencing used immunoSEQ multiplex PCR; TCRdb keeps in-frame clones, though not all of them. The repertoire holds around 28,000 clones, with 75% to 95% as singletons. Here the sequenced sample was CD8+ T cells from peripheral blood mononuclear cells, taken in the second trimester of pregnancy. V usage is TRBV19 and J usage is TRBJ2-3; TRBD2 aligns across 12 bases. This clonotype was sampled from a female donor with multiple sclerosis, enrolled in a pregnancy study. CDR3 DNA sequence: TGTGCCAGTAGTATAGGACTAGCGGGAGTCGGTTTCACAGATACGCAGTATTTT. It translates to CASSIGLAGVGFTDTQYF.